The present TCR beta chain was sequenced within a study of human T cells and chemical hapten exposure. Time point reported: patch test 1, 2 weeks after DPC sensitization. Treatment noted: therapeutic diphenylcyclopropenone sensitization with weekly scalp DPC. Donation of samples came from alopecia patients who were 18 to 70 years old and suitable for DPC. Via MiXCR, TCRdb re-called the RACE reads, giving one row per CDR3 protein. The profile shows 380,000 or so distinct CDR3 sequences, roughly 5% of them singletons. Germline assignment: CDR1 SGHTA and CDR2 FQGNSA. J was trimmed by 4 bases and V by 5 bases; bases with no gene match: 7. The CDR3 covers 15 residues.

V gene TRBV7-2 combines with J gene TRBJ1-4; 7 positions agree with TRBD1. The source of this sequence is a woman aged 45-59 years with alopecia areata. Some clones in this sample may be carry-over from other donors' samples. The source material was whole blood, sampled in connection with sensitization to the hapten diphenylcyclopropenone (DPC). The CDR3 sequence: CASSPQTGINEKLFF. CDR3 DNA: TGTGCCAGCAGCCCCCAGACAGGGATTAATGAAAAACTGTTTTTT. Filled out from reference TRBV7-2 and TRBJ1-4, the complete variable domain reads GAGVSQSPSNKVTEKGKDVELRCDPISGHTALYWYRQSLGQGLEFLIYFQGNSAPDKSGLPSDRFSAERTGGSVSTLTIQRTQQEDSAVYLCASSPQTGINEKLFFGSGTQLSVL.